The subject of this entry is one T cell receptor beta chain. Its antigen is undetermined. This specimen comes from a study of T cells in Graves' hyperthyroidism and ophthalmopathy. Findings and caveats of the study: The model predicted ophthalmopathy a median about 6.6 months before onset.

Germline V gene lookup returns CDR1 ENHRY and CDR2 SYGVKD. With V trimmed by 10 bases and J by 2 bases, 6 bases remained unmatched. This CDR3 region has 13 residues. This sample holds PBMCs from less than 13 ml fresh peripheral blood. RNA transcripts yielded amplified TCR beta CDR3 regions. Carried out on the TCR CDR3, a first-round RT-PCR used the HTBI primer set. TCRdb recomputed calls from the multiplex PCR reads with MiXCR, one row per CDR3 protein. The profile shows around 610,000 distinct CDR3 sequences, about 14% of them singletons. Material: blood. The genes are TRBV10-3 and TRBJ2-7; 9 nucleotides line up with TRBD1. This clonotype was sampled from a woman aged 40 to 49 with Graves' ophthalmopathy. CDR3 bases: TGTGCCACAAGACAGGGGGTCACCTACGAGCAGTACTTC. Encoded protein: CATRQGVTYEQYF.